This T cell receptor beta chain was documented in a study of OX40 agonist ivuxolimab in advanced cancers. In the study overall: Dosing consisted of intravenous ivuxolimab at 0.01 to 10 mg/kg every 2 weeks.

Autoimmune disease history or systemic immunosuppression led to patient exclusion. This clone was seen a single time. Its antigen is unknown. Per germline, CDR1 SGHNT and CDR2 YENEEA. Trimming took 5 bases from V and 7 from J, leaving 30 bases between them. There are 19 residues in the CDR3. Study-level results: On average, CD8+ T cells showed a greater number of expanded clones than CD4+.

Profiled with immunoSEQ multiplex PCR; TCRdb holds only in-frame clones, not every one. The table records tens of thousands of clones, 85% of them present only once. The sequence came from an adult with an advanced solid tumor such as melanoma, head and neck, liver or kidney cancer. The sequencing here drew on CD4+ or CD8+ T cells sorted from blood, taken in a trial of the OX40 agonist ivuxolimab. The chain carries TRBV11-3 and TRBJ2-1; possible D gene TRBD1, 5 bases. This chain's CDR3 is CASSRMYIRPIQGSNEQFF. CDR3 coding DNA: TGTGCCAGCAGCCGCATGTATATACGCCCGATCCAGGGTAGTAATGAGCAGTTCTTC.